This T cell receptor beta chain derives from a study of blood T cell repertoires in COVID-19. This CDR3 has 14 amino acids. CDR1 MDHEN and CDR2 SYDVKM come from the germline V gene. V was shortened by 3 bases and J by 0 bases, with 9 bases between the two germline ends. Here immunoSEQ multiplex PCR was the method, and the copy in TCRdb shows in-frame clones only, minus some. The sample holds 200,000 to 250,000 clones, 88% seen once. This clone was counted once. The sequence came from a woman aged 50 to 60 with acute COVID-19. This sequence joins TRBV28 and TRBJ2-7, with D hard to call. Sample: PBMCs or T cells enriched from blood (not recorded which). CDR3 loop: CASSLDRSSYEQYF. The CDR3, as DNA: TGTGCCAGCAGTTTGGATAGGAGCTCCTACGAGCAGTACTTC.